This T cell receptor (beta chain) was captured by sequencing in a study of human T cells and chemical hapten exposure. It was unfractionated whole blood from which total RNA was extracted. As the library was built, unique molecular identifiers were attached to individual cDNA molecules. In the study's own analysis: Sample-level TCR yields exhibited a median of around 90,000, with a range of about 23,224 to 690,600. One entry per CDR3 protein, called by TCRdb with MiXCR from the 5' RACE reads. These V and J calls are TCRdb output, not the study's own analysis. This table holds some 150,000 distinct CDR3 sequences, roughly 4.1% found once. Germline assignment: CDR1 DFQATT and CDR2 SNEGSKA (reference sequence). The CDR3 covers 11 residues. V was clipped by 6 bases and J by 4 bases, with 10 bases between them. The sample holds many counts of this clonotype.

The origin of this receptor is a female donor in good health. This chain uses TRBV20-1 with TRBJ2-7; a weak D match, TRBD2 (6 bases). The CDR3 nucleotides read TGCAGTGCGGGGGGAACATACGAGCAGTACTTC. This translates into CSAGGTYEQYF.